This passage covers 24 T cell receptor beta chains from one sample sequenced in a study of T cell changes during pregnancy in multiple sclerosis. Measured with immunoSEQ multiplex PCR; TCRdb has only the in-frame clones, and not every one. The sample includes 60,000 to 75,000 clones, roughly 91% seen only once; the top ten take 0.65% to 1%. The sample here was peripheral blood, taken before pregnancy. These receptors were collected from a female donor with multiple sclerosis, enrolled in a pregnancy study.

The J gene is TRBJ1-2, the V gene TRBV6-5; D might be TRBD1 (5 bases). The CDR3 has 12 amino acids. V lost 5 bases and J 9 bases, leaving 13 bases between the germline ends. CDR1 and CDR2 (germline): MNHEY, SVGAGI. CDR3 DNA: TGTGCCAGCAGTGCAACAGGCCGCCGCTACACCTTC. It is translated as CASSATGRRYTF.

The chain is built from TRBV27 and TRBJ1-4; tentatively, D is TRBD1 (6 bases). V was trimmed by 11 bases and J by 8 bases, leaving 21 bases between them. The germline V gene encodes CDR1 MNHEY and CDR2 SMNVEV (reference sequence). The CDR3 extends over 14 amino acids. In nucleotides, the CDR3 is TGTGCCTGCAAGTCTCAGGGGATCTACGAAAAACTGTTTTTT. It specifies CACKSQGIYEKLFF.

The V call is TRBV9, the J call TRBJ2-7; 9 bases align to TRBD2. The CDR3 extends over 17 amino acids. Germline CDR1 SGDLS, CDR2 YYNGEE. V shed 0 bases and J 3 bases; nucleotides not matched to a gene: 10. The CDR3 nucleotides are TGTGCCAGCAGCGTAGCTTTGGGGGTAGCGGGGGACTACGAGCAGTACTTC. This codes for CASSVALGVAGDYEQYF.

J is TRBJ1-1 and V is TRBV5-6, with 12 bases aligning to TRBD1. From germline, CDR1 is SGHDT and CDR2 YYEEEE. The CDR3 totals 15 residues. Trimming at V came to 0 bases and at J to 7 bases, leaving 4 bases not matched to a gene. Written as DNA, the CDR3 is TGTGCCAGCAGCTTGGGTGGGGACAGGGGGCATGAAGCTTTCTTT. Translated: CASSLGGDRGHEAFF.

V usage is TRBV19 and J usage is TRBJ2-7; 10 nucleotides agree with TRBD1. Per the germline V gene, CDR1 is LNHDA and CDR2 is SQIVND (reference sequence). The V segment lost 4 bases and the J segment 4 bases; nucleotides outside the gene matches: 4. CDR3 length: 14 amino acids. The DNA for the CDR3 is TGTGCCAGTAGTAGGGGACAGGGGACATACGAGCAGTACTTC. Translation gives CASSRGQGTYEQYF.

The chain has TRBV7-3 and TRBJ2-2, with D possibly matching TRBD1 (5 bases). The V gene's germline CDR1 is SGHTA and CDR2 FQGTGA. The CDR3 covers 15 residues. With 2 bases removed from V and 4 bases from J, the gap between germline ends came to 11 bases. CDR3 nucleotide sequence: TGTGCCAGCAGCTTACAGGGTTTAGTCACCGGGGAGCTGTTTTTT. As protein: CASSLQGLVTGELFF.

This sequence joins TRBV9 and TRBJ1-1; D may be TRBD1 (5 bases). Per germline, CDR1 SGDLS and CDR2 YYNGEE. Trimming stripped 4 bases from V and 0 bases from J, with 16 bases between. The length of the CDR3 is 16 residues. The CDR3 here is CASSSGGGTLNTEAFF. CDR3 coding DNA: TGTGCCAGCAGCTCCGGGGGGGGTACCCTGAACACTGAAGCTTTCTTT.

CDR3 loop: CASSPMGQLNYGYTF. CDR3 DNA: TGTGCCAGCAGCCCGATGGGACAGTTAAACTATGGCTACACCTTC. The chain links TRBV7-9 to TRBJ1-2, with 7 bases that match TRBD1. This CDR3 is 15 amino acids long. V dropped 5 bases and J dropped 2; count of bases not matched to a gene: 8. The germline V gene has CDR1 SEHNR and CDR2 FQNEAQ (reference sequence). Drawing the rest from reference TRBV7-9 and TRBJ1-2, the complete variable domain is DTGVSQNPRHKITKRGQNVTFRCDPISEHNRLYWYRQTLGQGPEFLTYFQNEAQLEKSRLLSDRFSAERPKGSFSTLEIQRTEQGDSAMYLCASSPMGQLNYGYTFGSGTRLTVV.

This clone was found a few times. The chain has TRBV30 and TRBJ2-7; 9 bases match TRBD2. With 0 bases clipped from V and 3 bases from J, the junction kept 21 bases outside the gene matches. From germline, CDR1 is GTSNPN and CDR2 SVGIG (reference sequence). The CDR3 is made up of 20 amino acids. DNA of the CDR3: TGTGCCTGGAGTGTAATCGGCGGGAAGCGGGGGGCTAACCTTGACTACGAGCAGTACTTC. The encoded protein is CAWSVIGGKRGANLDYEQYF.

In this sample, this clone turned up a few times. The V call is TRBV6-5, the J call TRBJ1-3, with D possibly TRBD1 on 5 matching bases. This CDR3 region has 15 residues. Trimming removed 6 bases from V and 0 bases from J, with 12 bases in between. Germline CDR1 reads MNHEY; CDR2 reads SVGAGI. CDR3 region: CASSFTGHSGNTIYF. As DNA, the CDR3 is TGTGCCAGCAGCTTCACAGGTCACTCTGGAAACACCATATATTTT.

This clone occurred a few times. The CDR3 DNA sequence: TGTGCCAGCAGCCCCGGGGGAACGTCTAACTATGGCTACACCTTC. Its translation is CASSPGGTSNYGYTF. The V call is TRBV7-2, the J call TRBJ1-2; D may be TRBD1 (5 bases). Germline values: CDR1 SGHTA, CDR2 FQGNSA. Deletions cut 5 bases from V and 0 bases from J, with 13 bases between. The CDR3 covers 15 residues.

V is TRBV9 and J is TRBJ2-2; 10 nucleotides agree with TRBD2. The V gene end was trimmed by 7 bases and the J gene end by 5 bases; junction bases not matched to a gene: 11. Germline CDR1 is SGDLS and CDR2 is YYNGEE. This CDR3 is built from 16 residues. The CDR3 here is CASAPLAGGGTGELFF. The CDR3 nucleotides read TGTGCCAGCGCCCCTTTAGCGGGGGGAGGGACCGGGGAGCTGTTTTTT.

The V call is TRBV4-3, the J call TRBJ2-3; 10 bases match TRBD1. With V trimmed by 4 bases and J by 4 bases, 8 bases remained unmatched. In germline, CDR1 is LGHNA, CDR2 YSLEER. This CDR3 contains 16 residues. CDR3 residues: CASSPDRGQGADTQYF. The DNA for the CDR3 is TGCGCCAGCAGCCCAGACAGGGGGCAAGGCGCAGATACGCAGTATTTT.

V is TRBV5-4 and J is TRBJ1-1; the match to TRBD1 covers 8 bases. With V trimmed by 4 bases and J by 5 bases, 4 bases remained unmatched. The CDR3 spans 13 residues. Germline V gene sequence: CDR1 SGHNT, CDR2 YYREEE (reference sequence). The CDR3 loop is CASSATGGTEAFF. The CDR3 bases are TGTGCCAGCAGCGCTACAGGGGGAACTGAAGCTTTCTTT. Combining the CDR3 with reference TRBV5-4 and TRBJ1-1 gives the whole variable domain ETGVTQSPTHLIKTRGQQVTLRCSSQSGHNTVSWYQQALGQGPQFIFQYYREEENGRGNFPPRFSGLQFPNYSSELNVNALELDDSALYLCASSATGGTEAFFGQGTRLTVV.

The rearrangement joins TRBV2 to TRBJ1-5; 9 bases map to TRBD1. Trimming at V came to 11 bases and at J to 5 bases, leaving 10 bases not matched to a gene. Per germline, CDR1 SNHLY and CDR2 FYNNEI. The CDR3 has 14 amino acids. This CDR3 reads CAGSNGQGYQPQHF. The CDR3 DNA follows: TGTGCCGGTTCTAATGGACAGGGGTATCAGCCCCAGCATTTT. The full variable domain, in which reference TRBV2 and TRBJ1-5 provide the parts outside the CDR3, is EPEVTQTPSHQVTQMGQEVILRCVPISNHLYFYWYRQILGQKVEFLVSFYNNEISEKSEIFDDQFSVERPDGSNFTLKIRSTKLEDSAMYFCAGSNGQGYQPQHFGDGTRLSIL.

The CDR3 nucleotides read TGTGCCAGTAGTTTTGGACAGAAGTACGAGCAGTACTTC. Translated, it gives CASSFGQKYEQYF. The chain carries TRBV19 and TRBJ2-7, with a weak D call TRBD1 (6 bases). V lost 5 bases and J lost 4, with 12 bases in between. CDR3 size: 13 residues. Germline CDR1 reads LNHDA; CDR2 reads SQIVND (reference sequence). The full variable domain, rest sourced from reference TRBV19 and TRBJ2-7, is DGGITQSPKYLFRKEGQNVTLSCEQNLNHDAMYWYRQDPGQGLRLIYYSQIVNDFQKGDIAEGYSVSREKKESFPLTVTSAQKNPTAFYLCASSFGQKYEQYFGPGTRLTVT.

The rearrangement links TRBV10-3 to TRBJ1-1; tentative D call: TRBD1 (5 bases). The germline CDR1 and CDR2 sequences are ENHRY and SYGVKD. CDR3 length equals 15 residues. The ends were cut back, 0 bases at V and 1 base at J, with 9 bases in the middle. The CDR3 nucleotides are TGTGCCATCAGTGAGTCGTTGCAGGGGAACACTGAAGCTTTCTTT. This codes for CAISESLQGNTEAFF.

The J gene is TRBJ1-1, the V gene TRBV19; TRBD1 matches 8 bases. The germline gives CDR1 LNHDA, CDR2 SQIVND (reference sequence). This CDR3 is built from 14 residues. V gave up 10 bases and J gave up 1 base; unmatched junction bases: 8. The chain's CDR3 is CATRWTGRNTEAFF. CDR3 nucleotides: TGTGCCACCAGATGGACAGGGAGGAACACTGAAGCTTTCTTT.

The chain is built from TRBV5-1 and TRBJ1-6; 7 bases line up with TRBD1. Germline CDR1 is SGHRS and CDR2 is YFSETQ. With 6 bases clipped from V and 5 bases from J, the junction kept 17 bases outside the gene matches. This CDR3 is 18 amino acids long. In nucleotides, the CDR3 is TGCGCCAGCACTGCCGCGGGACAGAACATGCTTAATAATTCACCCCTCCACTTT. Its translation is CASTAAGQNMLNNSPLHF.

V usage is TRBV5-4 and J usage is TRBJ2-2, with TRBD1 as a possible D gene (6 bases). Trimming removed 3 bases at V and 1 base at J, with 16 bases between. CDR1 is SGHNT and CDR2 is YYREEE in the germline V gene (reference sequence). CDR3 size: 17 residues. CDR3 sequence reads: CASSSFYRALNTGELFF. DNA for the CDR3: TGTGCCAGCAGCTCCTTCTACAGGGCCCTGAACACCGGGGAGCTGTTTTTT.

The table lists this clone with a count of one. The chain couples TRBV15 to TRBJ2-2, with D perhaps matching TRBD1 (7 bases). The germline V and J ends were trimmed by 6 bases and 5 bases, with 16 bases remaining between them. This CDR3 has 15 amino acids. Per the germline V gene, CDR1 is LNHNV and CDR2 is YYDKDF (reference sequence). The CDR3 region has the DNA TGTGCCACCAGGGCAGGGGGGCCGGTAACCGGGGAGCTGTTTTTT. Translation: CATRAGGPVTGELFF.

Worth noting for this clone: A junction boundary mismatches the germline segment, possibly from a read error. CDR3 protein: CASSASSTDTQYF. The CDR3 nucleotides are TGTGCTAGCAGCGCGTCTAGCACAGATACGCAGTATTTT. V is TRBV7-7 and J is TRBJ2-3; D is ambiguous. The CDR3 contains 13 residues. CDR1 and CDR2 from the germline V gene are SSHAT and FNYEAQ (reference sequence).

The chain joins TRBV6-1 to TRBJ2-7, with 8 bases aligning to TRBD1. The V gene end was trimmed by 6 bases and the J gene end by 3 bases; junction bases not matched to a gene: 4. From germline, CDR1 is MNHNS and CDR2 SASEGT. The CDR3 totals 13 residues. The CDR3 loop reads CASSEGQVYEQYF. DNA for the CDR3: TGTGCCAGCAGCGAGGGACAGGTCTACGAGCAGTACTTC.

The chain links TRBV11-3 to TRBJ2-1; 10 positions match TRBD2. Unmatched junction bases numbered 9, after V lost 4 bases and J lost 6 bases. From germline, CDR1 is SGHNT and CDR2 YENEEA. This CDR3 comprises 16 residues. CDR3: CASSSSSGGPPNEQFF. CDR3 bases: TGTGCCAGCAGCTCCTCTAGCGGGGGCCCCCCCAATGAGCAGTTCTTC. Filled out from reference TRBV11-3 and TRBJ2-1, the complete variable domain reads EAGVVQSPRYKIIEKKQPVAFWCNPISGHNTLYWYLQNLGQGPELLIRYENEEAVDDSQLPKDRFSAERLKGVDSTLKIQPAELGDSAVYLCASSSSSGGPPNEQFFGPGTRLTVL.